These T cell receptor beta chains were read from a single sample in a study of identifying expanded T cells in peripheral blood. Data came from immunoSEQ multiplex PCR; TCRdb stores just in-frame clones and leaves some out. The sample yields around 100,000 clones, approximately 88% seen once. What was sequenced was blood. These receptors were obtained from a person aged 18-70 years in good health. Both conserved end residues are part of each CDR3. Fields, in order: J gene, V gene, CDR3 protein.

j_call: TRBJ2-1
v_call: TRBV14
cdr3_aa: CASSQDVGGISEQFF

j_call: TRBJ1-2
v_call: TRBV11-2
cdr3_aa: CASSLGRGRRGYGYTF

j_call: TRBJ1-6
v_call: TRBV28
cdr3_aa: CASSYSRQAYNSPLHF

j_call: TRBJ2-1
v_call: TRBV19
cdr3_aa: CASNSYRGVPNNEQFF

j_call: TRBJ1-2
v_call: TRBV7-9
cdr3_aa: CASSRLRQDGYGYTF

j_call: TRBJ1-2
v_call: TRBV6-5
cdr3_aa: CASSYSQGSGGYTF

j_call: TRBJ2-7
v_call: TRBV7-2
cdr3_aa: CASSLEAAYEQYF

j_call: TRBJ2-5
v_call: TRBV2
cdr3_aa: CATQWDLAGETQYF

j_call: TRBJ2-3
v_call: TRBV9
cdr3_aa: CASSPVGDGTDTQYF

j_call: TRBJ2-1
v_call: TRBV19
cdr3_aa: CASSPGHLGEQFF

j_call: TRBJ2-5
v_call: TRBV5-8
cdr3_aa: CASSWGTAQETQYF

j_call: TRBJ1-6
v_call: TRBV19
cdr3_aa: CASSPTGQGAKSETPLHF

j_call: TRBJ1-1
v_call: TRBV10-3
cdr3_aa: CAISESNRVVSEAFF

j_call: TRBJ2-1
v_call: TRBV18
cdr3_aa: CASSPSTRAGNDNEQFF

j_call: TRBJ1-3
v_call: TRBV4-3
cdr3_aa: CASSLKFDGNTIYF

j_call: TRBJ2-7
v_call: TRBV6-5
cdr3_aa: CATLRDTYEQYF

j_call: TRBJ2-1
v_call: TRBV7-9
cdr3_aa: CATQSGGNYNEQFF

j_call: TRBJ1-2
v_call: TRBV5-1
cdr3_aa: CASSLGANYGYTF

j_call: TRBJ1-4
v_call: TRBV15
cdr3_aa: CATSRDRGSSEKLFF

j_call: TRBJ2-3
v_call: TRBV7-2
cdr3_aa: CASSSTGLTQYF

j_call: TRBJ2-2
v_call: TRBV18
cdr3_aa: CASSGRSSNTGELFF

j_call: TRBJ2-3
v_call: TRBV7-9
cdr3_aa: CASGRTDTQYF

j_call: TRBJ2-7
v_call: TRBV30
cdr3_aa: CAWRGPSRSYEQYF

j_call: TRBJ2-3
v_call: TRBV5-5
cdr3_aa: CASSLRGQDTQYF

j_call: TRBJ1-2
v_call: TRBV6-5
cdr3_aa: CASSLTGGYGYTF

j_call: TRBJ1-3
v_call: TRBV15
cdr3_aa: CATSPRGGARNTIYF

j_call: TRBJ1-2
v_call: TRBV6-5
cdr3_aa: CASSYFGQDYGYTF

j_call: TRBJ1-2
v_call: TRBV4-2
cdr3_aa: CASSPTGKGQGATTYGYTF

j_call: TRBJ2-7
v_call: TRBV4-3
cdr3_aa: CASSQEQTRPYEQYF

j_call: TRBJ2-3
v_call: TRBV7-9
cdr3_aa: CASSWAETDTQYF

j_call: TRBJ1-1
v_call: TRBV5-1
cdr3_aa: CASSHPGQMNTEAFF

j_call: TRBJ1-2
v_call: TRBV11-1
cdr3_aa: CASRAGALNGGYTF

j_call: TRBJ2-7
v_call: TRBV7-2
cdr3_aa: CASSLGALSYEQYF

j_call: TRBJ2-5
v_call: TRBV7-6
cdr3_aa: CASSLQGGAETQYF

j_call: TRBJ1-1
v_call: TRBV7-8
cdr3_aa: CASSLAEGNTEAFF

j_call: TRBJ1-1
v_call: TRBV7-6
cdr3_aa: CASSLEGGVREAFF

j_call: TRBJ1-1
v_call: TRBV29-1
cdr3_aa: CSVEDPRGGNEAFF

j_call: TRBJ2-7
v_call: TRBV6-6
cdr3_aa: CASSFRPTGSNYEQYF

j_call: TRBJ1-2
v_call: TRBV20-1
cdr3_aa: CSARAGYGYTF

j_call: TRBJ1-4
v_call: TRBV7-2
cdr3_aa: CASSINRALTNEKLFF

j_call: TRBJ2-5
v_call: TRBV7-9
cdr3_aa: CASSLAGRGEGQETQYF

j_call: TRBJ2-7
v_call: TRBV11-2
cdr3_aa: CASRRGAGPSYEQYF

j_call: TRBJ2-5
v_call: TRBV9
cdr3_aa: CARLAGGRVETQYF

j_call: TRBJ1-1
v_call: TRBV5-4
cdr3_aa: CASSSYNTEAFF

j_call: TRBJ1-1
v_call: TRBV19
cdr3_aa: CASSFGLFYLSTENGAFF

j_call: TRBJ2-6
v_call: TRBV27
cdr3_aa: CASSVARANVLTF

j_call: TRBJ2-1
v_call: TRBV7-2
cdr3_aa: CASTRGGRRINEQFF

j_call: TRBJ1-3
v_call: TRBV11-2
cdr3_aa: CASRNTGTAGNTIYF

j_call: TRBJ2-1
v_call: TRBV7-6
cdr3_aa: CASSYGWDEQFF

j_call: TRBJ2-4
v_call: TRBV5-6
cdr3_aa: CASSNQDKNIQYF

j_call: TRBJ1-3
v_call: TRBV6-5
cdr3_aa: CASGRTGESNTIYF